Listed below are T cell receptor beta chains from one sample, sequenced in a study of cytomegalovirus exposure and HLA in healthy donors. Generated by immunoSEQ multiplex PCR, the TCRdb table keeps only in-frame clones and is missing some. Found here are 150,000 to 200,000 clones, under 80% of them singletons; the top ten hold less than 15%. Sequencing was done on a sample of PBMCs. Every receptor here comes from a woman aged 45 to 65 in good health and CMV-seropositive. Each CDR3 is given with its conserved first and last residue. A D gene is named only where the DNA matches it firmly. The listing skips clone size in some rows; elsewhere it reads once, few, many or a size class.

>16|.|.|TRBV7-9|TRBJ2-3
CASSLRSPRGWNTQYF
TGTGCCAGCAGCTTAAGGAGCCCCCGGGGGTGGAATACGCAGTATTTT
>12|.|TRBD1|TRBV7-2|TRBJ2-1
CASSLDRDGQFF
TGTGCCAGCAGCCTGGACAGGGATGGGCAGTTCTTC
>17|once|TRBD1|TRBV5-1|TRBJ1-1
CASSLEPGQGTNTEAFF
TGCGCCAGCAGCTTGGAACCGGGACAGGGGACGAACACTGAAGCTTTCTTT
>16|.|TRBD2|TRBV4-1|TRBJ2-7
CASSQAPGLAVYEQYF
TGCGCCAGCAGCCAAGCACCGGGACTAGCGGTCTACGAGCAGTACTTC
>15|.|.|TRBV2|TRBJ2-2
CASRTEQLDTGELFF
TGTGCCAGCAGAACCGAGCAATTGGACACCGGGGAGCTGTTTTTT
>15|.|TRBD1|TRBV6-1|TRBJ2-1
CASSDDRGPFIEQFF
TGTGCCAGCAGTGACGACAGGGGGCCCTTTATTGAGCAGTTCTTC
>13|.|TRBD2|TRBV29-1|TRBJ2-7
CSAGTSGGYEQYF
TGCAGCGCTGGGACTAGCGGGGGCTACGAGCAGTACTTC
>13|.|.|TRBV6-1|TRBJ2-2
CASSEEGTGELFF
TGTGCCAGCAGTGAAGAGGGGACCGGGGAGCTGTTTTTT
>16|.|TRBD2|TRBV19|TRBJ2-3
CASSLGLAGLTDTQYF
TGTGCCAGTAGTTTGGGACTAGCGGGGCTCACAGATACGCAGTATTTT
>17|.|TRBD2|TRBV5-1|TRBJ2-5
CASSLGYSGGAQETQYF
TGCGCCAGCAGCTTGGGATATAGCGGGGGGGCACAAGAGACCCAGTACTTC
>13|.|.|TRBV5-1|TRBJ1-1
CASSSLGDTEAFF
TGCGCCAGCAGCTCGCTAGGGGACACTGAAGCTTTCTTT
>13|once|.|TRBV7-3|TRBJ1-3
CASSPTPGNTIYF
TGTGCCAGCAGCCCCACACCCGGAAACACCATATATTTT
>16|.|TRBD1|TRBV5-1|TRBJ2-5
CASSLGTGEYQETQYF
TGCGCCAGCAGCTTGGGGACAGGGGAATACCAAGAGACCCAGTACTTC
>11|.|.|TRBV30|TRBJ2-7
CAVNRAYEQYF
TGTGCCGTCAACAGGGCCTACGAGCAGTACTTC
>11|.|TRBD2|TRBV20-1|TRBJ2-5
CSVRGGETQYF
TGCAGTGTTCGGGGGGGGGAGACCCAGTACTTC
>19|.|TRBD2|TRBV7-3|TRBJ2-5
CASSLKGGAGGGNPETQYF
TGTGCCAGCAGCTTAAAGGGGGGAGCTGGCGGGGGGAACCCGGAGACCCAGTACTTC
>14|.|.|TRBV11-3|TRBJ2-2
CASSLNTNTGELFF
TGTGCCAGCAGCTTAAATACGAACACCGGGGAGCTGTTTTTT
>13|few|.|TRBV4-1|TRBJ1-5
CASSLSLYQPQHF
TGCGCCAGCAGCCTTAGTCTGTATCAGCCCCAGCATTTT
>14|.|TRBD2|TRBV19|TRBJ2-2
CASTSGGPSGELFF
TGTGCCAGTACTAGCGGGGGACCCTCCGGGGAGCTGTTTTTT
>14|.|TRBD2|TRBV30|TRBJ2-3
CAWTSGVSTDTQYF
TGTGCCTGGACTAGCGGGGTGAGCACAGATACGCAGTATTTT
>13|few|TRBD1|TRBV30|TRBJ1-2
CAWTDRGRYGYTF
TGTGCCTGGACAGACAGGGGCCGCTATGGCTACACCTTC
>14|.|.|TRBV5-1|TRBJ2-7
CASRQQTGGYEQYF
TGCGCCAGCAGACAACAAACCGGGGGCTACGAGCAGTACTTC
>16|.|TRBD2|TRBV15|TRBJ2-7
CATSSVAGFGSYEQYF
TGTGCCACCAGCAGCGTAGCGGGGTTCGGCTCCTACGAGCAGTACTTC
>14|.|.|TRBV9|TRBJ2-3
CASSRDSEGDTQYF
TGTGCCAGCTCAAGAGACAGTGAAGGAGATACGCAGTATTTT
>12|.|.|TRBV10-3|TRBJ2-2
CAIKVGFGELFF
TGTGCCATCAAAGTTGGCTTCGGGGAGCTGTTTTTT
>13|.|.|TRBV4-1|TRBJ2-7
CASSQNSLDEQYF
TGCGCCAGCAGCCAAAACAGCTTAGACGAGCAGTACTTC
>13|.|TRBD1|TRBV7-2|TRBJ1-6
CASSLTGGSPLHF
TGTGCCAGCAGCCTGACAGGGGGCTCACCCCTCCACTTT
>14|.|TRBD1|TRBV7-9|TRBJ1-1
CASSLQGGGTEAFF
TGTGCCAGCAGCTTACAGGGGGGAGGCACTGAAGCTTTCTTT
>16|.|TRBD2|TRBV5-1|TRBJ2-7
CASSHGGTSGGVEQYF
TGCGCCAGCAGTCATGGAGGGACTAGCGGGGGTGTAGAGCAGTACTTC
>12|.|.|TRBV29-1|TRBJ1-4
CSVRGGNEKLFF
TGCAGCGTACGGGGAGGGAATGAAAAACTGTTTTTT
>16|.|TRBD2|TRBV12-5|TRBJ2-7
CASGLVPGGSIYEQYF
TGTGCTAGTGGTTTGGTACCGGGGGGGTCGATCTACGAGCAGTACTTC
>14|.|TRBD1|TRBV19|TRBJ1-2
CASHGTGGDYGYTF
TGTGCCAGCCACGGGACAGGTGGGGACTATGGCTACACCTTC
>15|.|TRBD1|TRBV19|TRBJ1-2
CASSTQGQGNYGYTF
TGTGCCAGTAGTACTCAGGGACAGGGGAACTATGGCTACACCTTC
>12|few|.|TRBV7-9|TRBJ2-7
CASSSGTVEQYF
TGTGCCAGCAGCTCAGGGACTGTCGAGCAGTACTTC
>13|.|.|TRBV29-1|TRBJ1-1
CSVAHLMNTEAFF
TGCAGCGTGGCACACCTCATGAACACTGAAGCTTTCTTT
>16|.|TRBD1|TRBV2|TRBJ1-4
CASSSPEQGGNEKLFF
TGTGCCAGCAGTTCCCCCGAACAGGGGGGGAATGAAAAACTGTTTTTT
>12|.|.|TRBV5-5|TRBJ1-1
CASSSRDTEAFF
TGTGCCAGCAGCTCGAGGGACACTGAAGCTTTCTTT
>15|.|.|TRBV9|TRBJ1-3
CASSAQGPGGNTIYF
TGTGCCAGCAGCGCACAGGGCCCCGGGGGAAACACCATATATTTT
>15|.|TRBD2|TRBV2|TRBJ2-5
CASSSGLGRQETQYF
TGTGCCAGCAGTTCGGGACTAGGTCGACAAGAGACCCAGTACTTC
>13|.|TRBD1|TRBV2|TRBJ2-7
CASSEDRRNEQYF
TGTGCCAGCAGTGAGGACAGGAGAAACGAGCAGTACTTC
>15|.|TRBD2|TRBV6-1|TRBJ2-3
CASSALAGVGDTQYF
TGTGCCAGCAGTGCCCTAGCGGGAGTAGGGGATACGCAGTATTTT
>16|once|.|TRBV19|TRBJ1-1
CASSIRAGVGNTEAFF
TGTGCCAGTAGTATCAGGGCAGGGGTCGGCAACACTGAAGCTTTCTTT
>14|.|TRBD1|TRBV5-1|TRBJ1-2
CASSSGQGGWGYTF
TGCGCCAGCAGCTCAGGACAGGGGGGATGGGGCTACACCTTC
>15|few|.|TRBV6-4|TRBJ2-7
CASSLMSLISYEQYF
TGTGCCAGCAGTTTGATGTCCCTAATTTCCTACGAGCAGTACTTC
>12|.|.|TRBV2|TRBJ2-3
CATSLGTDTQYF
TGTGCCACCTCGTTAGGCACAGATACGCAGTATTTT
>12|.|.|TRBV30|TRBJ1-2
CAWSRGNYGYTF
TGTGCCTGGAGTCGGGGAAACTATGGCTACACCTTC
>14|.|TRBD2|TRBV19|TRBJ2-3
CASRLTSGTDTQYF
TGTGCCAGTAGACTGACTAGCGGCACAGATACGCAGTATTTT
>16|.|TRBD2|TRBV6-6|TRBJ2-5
CASTLGASGDQETQYF
TGTGCCAGCACCCTGGGGGCTAGCGGGGACCAAGAGACCCAGTACTTC
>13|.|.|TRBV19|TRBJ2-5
CASSPSGQETQYF
TGTGCCAGTAGCCCTAGCGGACAGGAGACCCAGTACTTC
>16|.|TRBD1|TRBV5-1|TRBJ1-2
CASSFTHDRAFYGYTF
TGCGCCAGCAGCTTCACACACGACAGGGCCTTCTATGGCTACACCTTC
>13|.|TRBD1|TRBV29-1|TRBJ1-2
CSVGGGQTYGYTF
TGCAGCGTTGGAGGGGGACAGACATATGGCTACACCTTC
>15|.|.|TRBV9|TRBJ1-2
CASSPGGHQNYGYTF
TGTGCCAGCAGCCCTGGGGGACACCAGAACTATGGCTACACCTTC
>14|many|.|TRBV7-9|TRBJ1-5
CASSLGQSNQPQHF
TGTGCCAGCAGCTTAGGACAGAGCAATCAGCCCCAGCATTTT
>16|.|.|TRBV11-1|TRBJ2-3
CASSSEGDRSTDTQYF
TGTGCCAGCAGCTCCGAGGGAGACAGGAGCACAGATACGCAGTATTTT
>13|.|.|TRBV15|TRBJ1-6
CATSSVSNSPLHF
TGTGCCACCAGTTCTGTATCGAATTCACCCCTCCACTTT